This T cell receptor beta chain was sequenced for a study of response to subunit inactivated influenza vaccine. A few counts support this clonotype. Antigen specificity is unknown. Study-wide results and caveats: Few new T cells, the authors suggested, are recruited by each seasonal influenza vaccination.

MiXCR, run by TCRdb on the RT-PCR reads, gives a single entry per CDR3 protein. Among some 300,000 distinct CDR3 sequences listed, approximately 23% were seen once. Germline V CDR1 and CDR2: WSHSY, SAAADI. V lost 6 bases to trimming and J lost 7 bases; unmatched junction nucleotides: 7. The CDR3 is made up of 15 amino acids. The sequence derives from a man aged 50 to 69 who received an inactivated influenza vaccine. The chain links TRBV10-2 to TRBJ2-1; 12 nucleotides match TRBD2. Sequences were derived from PBMCs from blood, sampled less than 22 months after vaccination. The CDR3 spells CASSVASGGANEQFF. CDR3 DNA sequence: TGCGCCAGCAGCGTCGCTAGCGGGGGGGCGAATGAGCAGTTCTTC.